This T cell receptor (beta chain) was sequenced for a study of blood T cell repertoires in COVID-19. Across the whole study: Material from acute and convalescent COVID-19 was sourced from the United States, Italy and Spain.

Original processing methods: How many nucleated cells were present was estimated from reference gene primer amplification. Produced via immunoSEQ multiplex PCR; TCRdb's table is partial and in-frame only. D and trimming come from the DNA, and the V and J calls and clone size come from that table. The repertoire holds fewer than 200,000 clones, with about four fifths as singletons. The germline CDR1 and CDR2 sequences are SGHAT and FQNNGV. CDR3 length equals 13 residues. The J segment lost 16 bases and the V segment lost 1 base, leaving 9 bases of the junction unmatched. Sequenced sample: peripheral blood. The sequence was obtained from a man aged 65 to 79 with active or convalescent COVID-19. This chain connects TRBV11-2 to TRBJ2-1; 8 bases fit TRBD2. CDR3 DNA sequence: TGTGCCAGCAGCTTAGTCCTAGCGGGCGAGTCTTTCTTC. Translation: CASSLVLAGESFF.